This TCR beta chain was profiled in a study of blood T cell repertoires in COVID-19 (TCRdb year 2020). Concerning the study at large: Samples from collaborators originated in the United States, Italy and Spain and spanned both the acute and convalescent phases of COVID-19. Deeply sampled blood TCRbeta repertoires from subjects exposed to, actively infected with, or recovered from COVID-19 were included in the dataset. Samples came from the ongoing ImmuneRACE study (first 160 participants) plus 1,254 subjects from 6 global collaborators. The prospective study material was composed of cDNA or gDNA derived from T cells, B-cell-depleted T cells, or PBMCs. The sample metadata nearly always contained a de-identified subject ID, COVID-19 status, age in years and sex. The repertoires were released in a freely available public database meant as a resource for research on the immune response to SARS-CoV-2. Where available, HLA class I and class II types were taken from metadata supplied by the sample provider and were not determined by assay-based typing. Study-wide conclusions, independent of this receptor: The quantity of clinical and demographic metadata differed by source and by participant and was supplied without curation.

To note about this clone: Its recognized antigen is unknown. No quality values exist for individual bases; no much larger clone is one base distant.

The immunoSEQ Assay, a bias-controlled multiplex PCR, was used to amplify TCRbeta CDR3 regions from genomic DNA. The authors' pipeline ran thus. Within the assay, amplification of reference gene primers was used to estimate how many nucleated cells each sample contained. Sequence reads were collapsed and filtered to measure the absolute abundance of every unique TCRbeta CDR3 rearrangement. For each sample, productive Simpson clonality was calculated as the square root of Simpson's diversity index across productive rearrangements. Imported from immuneACCESS, the table was reduced by TCRdb to in-frame sequences with V and J called. These copies leave out some clones; in studies compared against another copy, an unresolved V gene accounts for under half, and the cause of the remainder is not known. The V and J calls and clone size come from that table; D and trimming were worked out from the DNA. The sample profile shows some 400,000 clones; about 88% of them were found once. The ten biggest clones cover under 3% of the sample.

Whole blood was collected in K2EDTA tubes by collaborating institutions according to the institutions' own protocols. For TCRbeta analysis, collaborator samples were shipped as frozen whole blood, as isolated PBMCs, or as DNA extracted from either sample type. V drops 4 bases and J drops 5 bases, leaving 23 bases in between. The CDR3 contains 17 residues, cysteine and phenylalanine counted. Solely the CDR3 DNA is kept, with 51 bases framed from the first base. Looking up the germline V gene yields CDR1 KGHSH and CDR2 LQKENI. Input material: peripheral blood. This clonotype was obtained from a human donor in a cohort sampled during active COVID-19. The chain employs TRBV18 and TRBJ2-5, with a tentative D gene TRBD2 over 5 matching bases. The CDR3 corresponds to CASSLLWTPNEMETQYF. The nucleotides read TGTGCCAGCTCACTCCTGTGGACTCCTAATGAGATGGAGACCCAGTACTTC.